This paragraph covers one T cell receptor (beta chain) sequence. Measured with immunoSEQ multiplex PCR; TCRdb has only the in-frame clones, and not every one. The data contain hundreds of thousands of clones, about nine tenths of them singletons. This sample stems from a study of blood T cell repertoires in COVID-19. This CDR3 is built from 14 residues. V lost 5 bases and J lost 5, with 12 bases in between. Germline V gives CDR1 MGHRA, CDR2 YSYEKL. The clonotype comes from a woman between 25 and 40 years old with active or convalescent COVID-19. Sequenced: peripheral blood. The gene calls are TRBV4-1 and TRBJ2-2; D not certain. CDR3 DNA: TGCGCCAGCAGCTCACTACCATGGACCGGGGAGCTGTTTTTT. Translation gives CASSSLPWTGELFF.